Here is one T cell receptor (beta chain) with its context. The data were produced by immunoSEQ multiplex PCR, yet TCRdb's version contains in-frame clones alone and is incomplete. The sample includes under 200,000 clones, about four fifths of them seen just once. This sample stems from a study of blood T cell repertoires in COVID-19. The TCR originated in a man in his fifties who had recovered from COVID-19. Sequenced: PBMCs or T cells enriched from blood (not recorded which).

DNA for the CDR3: TGTGCCAGCAGCTTGGACCCGACAGGGGGCTCGCCCGAAGCTTTCTTT. Residues: CASSLDPTGGSPEAFF. This chain links TRBV5-5 with TRBJ1-1; 10 nucleotides line up with TRBD1. Germline V lookup: CDR1 SGHKS, CDR2 YYEKEE (reference sequence). The CDR3 loop spans 16 amino acids. The J segment lost 8 bases and the V segment lost 0 bases, leaving 10 bases of the junction unmatched.